Listed below are T cell receptor beta chains from one sample, sequenced in a study of OX40 agonist ivuxolimab in advanced cancers. TCRdb keeps only in-frame clones here, not all; method: immunoSEQ multiplex PCR. The sample yields tens of thousands of clones, 92% seen once. Here the sequenced sample was CD4+ or CD8+ T cells sorted from blood, taken in a trial of the OX40 agonist ivuxolimab. Receptor source: an adult with an advanced solid tumor such as melanoma, head and neck, liver or kidney cancer. CDR3s include the opening cysteine and the closing phenylalanine or tryptophan. D genes are given only for firm matches.

V	J	D	DNA	CDR3
TRBV18	TRBJ2-3	.	TGTGCCAGCTCACCCGACGTGGACCGGGGTACGCAGTATTTT	CASSPDVDRGTQYF
TRBV2	TRBJ2-2	.	TGTGCCAGCAGTGAACAGGGGACGGGGAACACCGGGGAGCTGTTTTTT	CASSEQGTGNTGELFF
TRBV11-3	TRBJ1-1	.	TGTGCCAGCAGCTTGACAGAAACCACTGAAGCTTTCTTT	CASSLTETTEAFF
TRBV5-1	TRBJ2-1	TRBD2	TGCGCCAGCAGCTCTGGCACACTAGCGGGAACCTACAATGAGCAGTTCTTC	CASSSGTLAGTYNEQFF
TRBV4-1	TRBJ2-1	TRBD2	TGCGCCAGCAGCCAAGGACTAGCGGGGGGCCGGGAATGGAATGAGCAGTTCTTC	CASSQGLAGGREWNEQFF
TRBV18	TRBJ1-1	TRBD1	TGTGCCAGCTCACCACCGGGACAGGGTCTAAACACTGAAGCTTTCTTT	CASSPPGQGLNTEAFF
TRBV29-1	TRBJ2-3	TRBD2	TGCAGCGTTGAAGTTGGACTAGCGGGACCCGCAGATACGCAGTATTTT	CSVEVGLAGPADTQYF
TRBV11-2	TRBJ2-7	.	TGTGCCAGCAGCTTATTTCCAACCTACGAGCAGTACTTC	CASSLFPTYEQYF
TRBV5-1	TRBJ2-7	.	TGCGCCAGCAGCTTGATTCAGGGAGCCTACGAGCAGTACTTC	CASSLIQGAYEQYF
TRBV2	TRBJ2-3	.	TGTGCCAGCACGTCTAGATCCCCCGTGGCGGATACGCAGTATTTT	CASTSRSPVADTQYF
TRBV6-5	TRBJ2-5	.	TGTGCCAGCAGTTACCGTCAGACCCAGTACTTC	CASSYRQTQYF
TRBV28	TRBJ2-1	TRBD2	TGTGCCAGCGGAACTAGCGGGAGGGCCAATGAGCAGTTCTTC	CASGTSGRANEQFF
TRBV28	TRBJ2-1	TRBD2	TGTGCCAGCAGCCCGCAACGGACTAGCGGGAGGCAGGTTACAACTGAGCAGTTCTTC	CASSPQRTSGRQVTTEQFF
TRBV6-5	TRBJ1-2	TRBD1	TGTGCCAGCAGTTACTCAGACAGGGGCGCCGTTGGCTACACCTTC	CASSYSDRGAVGYTF
TRBV5-4	TRBJ2-5	.	TGTGCCAGCAGCGAGCCTCAGGGTGGGACCCAGTACTTC	CASSEPQGGTQYF
TRBV18	TRBJ2-5	.	TGTGCCAGCTCCAGGGGGGTTCAAGAGACCCAGTACTTC	CASSRGVQETQYF
TRBV6-6	TRBJ2-3	.	TGTGCCAGCAGGATAGCGGATACGCAGTATTTT	CASRIADTQYF
TRBV2	TRBJ2-5	TRBD2	TGTGCCAGCATTGGGAGCGGGAGTGGGGTGACCCAGTACTTC	CASIGSGSGVTQYF
TRBV5-1	TRBJ2-7	.	TGCGCCAGCCACCTGATACCAGTCAACCGTCCTCTAGGTGAGCAGTACTTC	CASHLIPVNRPLGEQYF
TRBV11-2	TRBJ1-1	.	TGTGCCAGCAGCTTCAGACAGGCCGTGGTGAACACTGAAGCTTTCTTT	CASSFRQAVVNTEAFF
TRBV18	TRBJ2-1	TRBD2	TGTGCCAGCTCACCGGGACTAGCGGGAGTGGGATACAATGAGCAGTTCTTC	CASSPGLAGVGYNEQFF
TRBV9	TRBJ1-3	.	TGTGCCAGCAGCCCCCAGGGACCTGGAAACACCATATATTTT	CASSPQGPGNTIYF
TRBV18	TRBJ1-5	TRBD1	TGTGCCAGCTCACCGGCCGGGACAGGGTTAGGTCAGCCCCAGCATTTT	CASSPAGTGLGQPQHF